This T cell receptor (beta chain) was found in a study of T-cell memory formation after mild COVID-19. V was trimmed by 3 bases and J by 0 bases, leaving 12 bases between them. Germline-derived CDR1 and CDR2 are LNHDA and SQIVND (reference sequence). CDR3 length: 15 amino acids. Study-wide points: Still unconfirmed is whether the second-wave clones peaking on day 37 recognized SARS-CoV-2. The main location of contracting CD4+ clones was CM and EM, and that of contracting CD8+ clones was EMRA.

As for this clonotype: Its antigen is not known.

TCRdb re-derived calls from the 5' RACE reads in MiXCR, one entry per CDR3 protein. The table lists around 400,000 distinct CDR3 sequences, 20% to 25% of them singletons, with about 10% in the top ten. Sequencing input: PBMCs or a T cell subset sorted from them (not recorded which). This chain connects TRBV19 to TRBJ2-7; D is unresolved. This clonotype was sampled from an adult woman who had mild COVID-19 (a few samples of this study predate the infection). Cell type and time point are not known. CDR3 bases: TGTGCCAGTAGTATCGTTTACCATAGCTCCTACGAGCAGTACTTC. Its protein product is CASSIVYHSSYEQYF.